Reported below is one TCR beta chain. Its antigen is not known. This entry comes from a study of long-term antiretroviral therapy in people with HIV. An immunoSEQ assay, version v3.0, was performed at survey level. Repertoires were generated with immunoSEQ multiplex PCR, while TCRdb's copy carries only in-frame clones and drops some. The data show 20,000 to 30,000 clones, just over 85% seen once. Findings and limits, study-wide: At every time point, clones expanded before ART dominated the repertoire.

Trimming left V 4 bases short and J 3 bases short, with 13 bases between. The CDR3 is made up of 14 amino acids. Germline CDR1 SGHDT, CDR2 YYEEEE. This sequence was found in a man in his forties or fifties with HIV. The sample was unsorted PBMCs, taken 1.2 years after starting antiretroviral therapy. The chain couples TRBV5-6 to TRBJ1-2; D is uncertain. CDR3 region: CASSVEWSYYGYTF. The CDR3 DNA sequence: TGTGCCAGCAGCGTCGAGTGGTCCTACTATGGCTACACCTTC.